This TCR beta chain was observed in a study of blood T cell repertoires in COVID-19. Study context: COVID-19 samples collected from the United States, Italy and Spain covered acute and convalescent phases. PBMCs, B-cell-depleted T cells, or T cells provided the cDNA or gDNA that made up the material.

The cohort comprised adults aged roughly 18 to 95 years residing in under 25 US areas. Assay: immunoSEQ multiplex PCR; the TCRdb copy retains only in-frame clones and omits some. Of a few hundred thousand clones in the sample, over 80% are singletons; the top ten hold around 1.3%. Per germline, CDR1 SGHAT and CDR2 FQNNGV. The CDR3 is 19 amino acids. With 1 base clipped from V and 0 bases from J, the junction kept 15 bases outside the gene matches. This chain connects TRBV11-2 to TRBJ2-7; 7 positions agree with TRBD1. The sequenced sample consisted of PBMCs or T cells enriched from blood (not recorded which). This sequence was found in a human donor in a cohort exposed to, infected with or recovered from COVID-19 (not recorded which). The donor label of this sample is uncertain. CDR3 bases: TGTGCCAGCAGCTTAGGAGGGAACAGGGGAAATTCCTACTCCTACGAGCAGTACTTC. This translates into CASSLGGNRGNSYSYEQYF.